This T cell receptor beta chain was captured by sequencing in a study of cytomegalovirus exposure and HLA in healthy donors (dated by TCRdb to 2015 to 2018). For context, the study as a whole: The 500 to 800 repertoires of the first cohort and the roughly 110 validation repertoires were produced on the same platform, according to a later analysis. High-throughput TCR immunosequencing, statistical association of individual TCRs with disease status, and machine learning were combined to predict cytomegalovirus infection status. In addition to the first cohort of 666 subjects, a separate validation cohort of 100 to 150 different subjects was used. The aim of the study was to test whether cataloging public T cell receptors could identify signatures of past pathogen exposure.

As regards this clone: The target of this receptor is not known. Per-nucleotide qualities are absent, and no much larger clonotype sits a single base away.

Donors formed part of the validation cohort, which comprised fewer than 150 subjects and was distinct from the first cohort of 690 or so subjects. Findings and caveats that apply to the study as a whole: According to the authors, the approach could potentially be generalized to other disease states and immunological phenotypes. In a later analysis, TCRs clustered in the first cohort were found to also tend to co-occur in the 110 or so validation repertoires, with around 94% of cluster scores above 0. Most TCR sequences were seen in very few donors, while some public TCRs were found in many individuals. Cytomegalovirus status was reported to be diagnosed by the classifier with high specificity and sensitivity in both the original and validation cohorts. In vitro tests confirmed that a few of the cytomegalovirus-associated TCR beta chains recognize cytomegalovirus antigens. A later analysis had no HLA typing for the validation cohort, so co-occurrence there was scored across all 120 repertoires. The study listed over 150 TCR beta chains as associated with cytomegalovirus.

The library was produced with the immunoSEQ multiplex PCR assay. Turning to the authors' computational methods: A statistical classification framework was built to diagnose cytomegalovirus status from the catalog of TCR beta chain sequences. Here the immuneACCESS table is served through TCRdb, limited to in-frame sequences with V and J called. Missing clones are a known gap in these copies; in checked studies unresolved V genes cover under half, and the rest lacks a known reason. For V, J and clone size, that table is used; D and trimming come from the DNA. In all, the sample holds 70,000 or so clones, and less than 95% of those were seen once. The ten most abundant clones make up 1.5% to 2% of the sample. Specimen: PBMCs. This clonotype was obtained from a woman aged 18-29 years in good health and CMV-seropositive.

The CDR3 region: CASSLQLPTDTQYF. Here is the DNA: TGTGCCAGCAGCTTACAACTACCCACAGATACGCAGTATTTT. In this chain, TRBV7-2 is recombined with TRBJ2-3; the D gene cannot be resolved reliably. Inclusive of the bounding cysteine and phenylalanine, the CDR3 is 14 residues long. Only the CDR3 DNA is retained, 42 bases long and in frame from the first base. The germline V gene supplies CDR1 SGHTA and CDR2 FQGNSA. V is clipped by 2 bases and J by 2 bases, and the sequence between their germline boundaries is 8 bases long.